The 26 T cell receptor beta chains below come from one sample, sequenced in a study of T-cell memory formation after mild COVID-19. Each CDR3 protein gets one entry after TCRdb re-called the 5' RACE reads with MiXCR. The sample has around 310,000 distinct CDR3 sequences, roughly 13% seen once. The material sequenced was PBMCs or a T cell subset sorted from them (not recorded which). These receptors were obtained from a man aged 18 to 30 who had mild COVID-19 (a few samples of this study predate the infection). Cell type and time point are not known.

The V gene is TRBV5-6, the J gene TRBJ1-2; D possibly corresponds to TRBD1 (5 bases). Per germline, CDR1 SGHDT and CDR2 YYEEEE. Trimming removed 3 bases from V and 6 bases from J, with 15 bases in between. The CDR3 covers 14 residues. Written as DNA, the CDR3 is TGTGCCAGCAGCTGGGCACAGTGGGGGGATGGCTACACCTTC. Protein sequence: CASSWAQWGDGYTF.

The chain links TRBV30 to TRBJ1-1; D is possibly TRBD1 (6 bases). Trimming took 2 bases from V and 1 from J, leaving 14 bases between them. CDR1 is GTSNPN, CDR2 SVGIG, per germline (reference sequence). The CDR3 loop spans 15 amino acids. CDR3 in DNA: TGTGCCTGGAGTCCGATAGACAGGCCGAACACTGAAGCTTTCTTT. Protein sequence: CAWSPIDRPNTEAFF. Supplemented by reference TRBV30 and TRBJ1-1, the full variable domain reads SQTIHQWPATLVQPVGSPLSLECTVEGTSNPNLYWYRQAAGRGLQLLFYSVGIGQISSEVPQNLSASRPQDRQFILSSKKLLLSDSGFYLCAWSPIDRPNTEAFFGQGTRLTVV.

The V gene is TRBV20-1, the J gene TRBJ1-1, with unresolved D. V lost 3 bases, J lost 5 bases, and 13 bases lay in between. Germline CDR1 and CDR2: DFQATT and SNEGSKA (reference sequence). The length of the CDR3 is 13 residues. CDR3 coding DNA: TGCAGTGCTAGTCTCTCTAGGAGTACTGAAGCTTTCTTT. As protein: CSASLSRSTEAFF.

The rearrangement joins TRBV2 to TRBJ1-1; 7 bases are a match to TRBD1. V was pared by 6 bases and J by 3 bases, with 7 bases of the junction left unmatched. The CDR3 runs to 14 residues. The germline CDR1 and CDR2 sequences are SNHLY and FYNNEI. CDR3 protein: CASRWRGLDTEAFF. CDR3 nucleotides: TGTGCCAGCAGGTGGAGGGGGCTGGACACTGAAGCTTTCTTT.

This sequence joins TRBV5-1 and TRBJ1-2, with 7 bases lining up with TRBD1. V lost 4 bases and J lost 3; bases outside the gene matches: 6. The CDR3 is 14 amino acids. CDR1 and CDR2 (germline): SGHRS, YFSETQ. The CDR3 coding sequence is TGCGCCAGCAGCCCCCGGGACAGAGACTATGGCTACACCTTC. This encodes CASSPRDRDYGYTF.

Ten or more counts support this clonotype. The chain combines TRBV6-2 or TRBV6-3 with TRBJ2-7, with 9 bases aligning to TRBD1. The CDR3 contains 13 residues. CDR1 and CDR2 from the germline V gene are MNHEY and SVGEGT. The junction had 5 bases not matched to a gene; V was cut back by 6 bases and J by 5 bases. CDR3 sequence (DNA): TGTGCCAGCAGAACAGGGGGCGGGAACGAGCAGTACGTC. Its protein is CASRTGGGNEQYV.

This clonotype has at least ten counts. This chain connects TRBV24-1 to TRBJ1-2; 11 bases are shared with TRBD1. This CDR3 is built from 17 residues. With 3 bases clipped from V and 8 bases from J, the junction kept 13 bases outside the gene matches. Germline V gene sequence: CDR1 KGHDR, CDR2 SFDVKD. In DNA form, the CDR3 reads TGTGCCACCAGTGATCGGACAGGGGGCCCGATACTAGGAGGCTACACCTTC. Its protein product is CATSDRTGGPILGGYTF.

This clonotype showed up just a few times. This rearrangement joins TRBV6-5 to TRBJ2-7, with 7 bases matching TRBD1. Unmatched junction bases numbered 10, after V lost 5 bases and J lost 6 bases. CDR1 and CDR2 (germline): MNHEY, SVGAGI. The CDR3 consists of 14 residues. The CDR3 is CASSTGTANSEQYV. CDR3 coding DNA: TGTGCCAGCAGTACCGGGACAGCTAACTCCGAGCAGTACGTC.

The chain links TRBV2 to TRBJ2-7, with D uncertain. Germline V gives CDR1 SNHLY, CDR2 FYNNEI. CDR3 length equals 13 residues. The V end was cut by 3 bases, the J end by 3 bases, with 9 bases between. DNA for the CDR3: TGTGCCAGCAGTGAGTACGGTGACTACGAGCAGTACTTC. It specifies CASSEYGDYEQYF.

The chain couples TRBV6-6 to TRBJ2-3; tentative D call: TRBD2 (5 bases). This CDR3 is 12 amino acids long. Trimming cost V 2 bases and J 5 bases, with 5 bases left between them. CDR1 and CDR2 (germline): MNHNY, SVGAGI (reference sequence). The CDR3 DNA reads as TGTGCCAGCAGTTACGAGGGAGATACGCAGTATTTT. Translation gives CASSYEGDTQYF.

This clonotype was seen a handful of times. The chain is built from TRBV2 and TRBJ2-6; TRBD1 matches at 7 bases. The length of the CDR3 is 17 residues. With 4 bases clipped from V and 1 base from J, the junction kept 7 bases outside the gene matches. Germline V gene lookup returns CDR1 SNHLY and CDR2 FYNNEI. CDR3 sequence (DNA): TGTGCCAGCAGTGTTAGGACAGGAGCGTCTGGGGCCAACGTCCTGACTTTC. Translation gives CASSVRTGASGANVLTF.

CDR3 sequence (DNA): TGTGCCAGCAGTGAGTGGGGGGCCGGGGGCACAGATACGCAGTATTTT. Amino acid sequence: CASSEWGAGGTDTQYF. The chain joins TRBV6-1 to TRBJ2-3, with D possibly called TRBD1 or TRBD2 (6 bases each). The CDR3 length is 16 residues. Germline CDR1 MNHNS, CDR2 SASEGT. V was trimmed by 3 bases and J by 1 base, leaving 14 bases between them.

This clonotype was observed a few times. This chain joins TRBV19 and TRBJ2-1; D might be TRBD1 (5 bases). The ends were cut back, 11 bases at V and 15 bases at J, with 20 bases in the middle. This CDR3 spans 11 amino acids. Germline-derived CDR1 and CDR2 are LNHDA and SQIVND (reference sequence). The CDR3 nucleotides read TGTGCCGAACCATCCCACAGGCTACGGTTCTTC. Its translation is CAEPSHRLRFF. The variable domain in full, completed from reference TRBV19 and TRBJ2-1, reads DGGITQSPKYLFRKEGQNVTLSCEQNLNHDAMYWYRQDPGQGLRLIYYSQIVNDFQKGDIAEGYSVSREKKESFPLTVTSAQKNPTAFYLCAEPSHRLRFFGPGTRLTVL.

This clonotype was counted once. This rearrangement joins TRBV5-1 to TRBJ2-5, with D possibly matching TRBD2 (6 bases). This CDR3 comprises 14 residues. Trimming pared 4 bases from V and 4 bases from J, leaving 14 bases between. Germline V gene lookup returns CDR1 SGHRS and CDR2 YFSETQ. CDR3 residues: CASSPRGDPETQYF. In DNA, the CDR3 is TGCGCCAGCAGCCCCCGCGGGGACCCAGAGACCCAGTACTTC.

This clonotype was observed a handful of times. The gene calls are TRBV5-6 and TRBJ1-2; tentative D call: TRBD1 (6 bases). The V end was cut by 2 bases, the J end by 2 bases, with 10 bases between. The CDR3 consists of 14 residues. Germline V gene data show CDR1 as SGHDT and CDR2 as YYEEEE. CDR3 protein: CASSFWDTNYGYTF. The DNA of the CDR3 is TGTGCCAGCAGCTTTTGGGACACCAACTATGGCTACACCTTC.

This clonotype occurred a few times. V gene TRBV27 combines with J gene TRBJ1-1; the D is unclear. Looked up from germline, CDR1 is MNHEY and CDR2 is SMNVEV (reference sequence). V was clipped by 4 bases and J by 11 bases, with 11 bases between them. The CDR3 has 11 residues. The chain's CDR3 is CASSSWGEAFF. The CDR3 region has the DNA TGTGCCAGCAGTTCCTGGGGTGAGGCTTTCTTT.

This clonotype has a handful of counts. The chain has TRBV29-1 and TRBJ1-1; D not certain. Germline assignment: CDR1 SQVTM and CDR2 ANQGSEA. The CDR3 has 11 amino acids. Trimming removed 3 bases from V and 7 bases from J, with 9 bases in between. For the CDR3, the DNA is TGCAGCGTTGACGCGGGAAATGAAGCTTTCTTT. Protein product: CSVDAGNEAFF.

There are many counts of this clonotype. The V call is TRBV5-1, the J call TRBJ2-3, with D possibly matching TRBD1 (6 bases). V was clipped by 0 bases and J by 8 bases, with 16 bases between them. The V gene's germline CDR1 is SGHRS and CDR2 YFSETQ. This CDR3 region has 15 residues. CDR3 residues: CASSLGGGPTGTQYF. The CDR3 DNA follows: TGCGCCAGCAGCTTGGGAGGGGGACCCACCGGTACGCAGTATTTT.

This sequence joins TRBV21-1 and TRBJ2-4; the D call TRBD1 from the table was never checked on the DNA. TRBV21-1 is annotated as a pseudogene. CDR3 length equals 16 residues. In nucleotides, the CDR3 is TGTGCCAGCAGTCAGCAGGGTATGGAAGCCAAAAACATTCAGTACTTC. It specifies CASSQQGMEAKNIQYF.

Only a few counts were recorded for this clonotype. V usage is TRBV20-1 and J usage is TRBJ2-5; the D is unclear. Germline CDR1 is DFQATT and CDR2 is SNEGSKA (reference sequence). The CDR3 totals 15 residues. V lost 5 bases and J lost 4, with 20 bases in between. The CDR3 region is CSAGPRTLLRETQYF. CDR3 DNA: TGCAGTGCTGGTCCCAGGACCCTATTGCGAGAGACCCAGTACTTC.

This clonotype has a count of ten or more. The chain employs TRBV7-2 and TRBJ1-6; D gene ambiguous. Trimming removed 3 bases at V and 2 bases at J, with 14 bases between. CDR1 and CDR2 from the germline V gene are SGHTA and FQGNSA. The CDR3 runs to 17 residues. The CDR3 reads CASSFRWSQTYNSPLHF. CDR3 bases: TGTGCCAGCAGCTTCCGGTGGTCCCAGACCTATAATTCACCCCTCCACTTT.

The chain combines TRBV7-9 with TRBJ2-5; 9 bases map to TRBD1. Germline V CDR1 and CDR2: SEHNR, FQNEAQ (reference sequence). The CDR3 consists of 18 residues. With 3 bases clipped from V and 3 bases from J, the junction kept 14 bases outside the gene matches. The chain's CDR3 is CASSLYRNPGQGKETQYF. The CDR3 coding sequence is TGTGCCAGCAGCTTGTACCGTAACCCGGGACAGGGCAAAGAGACCCAGTACTTC.

This clonotype came up many times. The J gene is TRBJ2-3, the V gene TRBV7-9; D gene ambiguous. V was trimmed by 8 bases and J by 7 bases, leaving 7 bases between them. The germline V gene encodes CDR1 SEHNR and CDR2 FQNEAQ (reference sequence). This CDR3 spans 10 amino acids. In DNA form, the CDR3 reads TGTGCCAGCGGGCGGAATACGCAGTATTTT. As protein: CASGRNTQYF. The complete variable domain, with remaining parts taken from reference TRBV7-9 and TRBJ2-3, reads DTGVSQNPRHKITKRGQNVTFRCDPISEHNRLYWYRQTLGQGPEFLTYFQNEAQLEKSRLLSDRFSAERPKGSFSTLEIQRTEQGDSAMYLCASGRNTQYFGPGTRLTVL.

In its sample, this clonotype was seen many times. The rearrangement links TRBV15 to TRBJ2-7; 7 nucleotides align to TRBD2. Germline assignment: CDR1 LNHNV and CDR2 YYDKDF (reference sequence). The CDR3 runs 14 residues. V shed 8 bases, J shed 2 bases, and the junction held 9 bases outside the gene matches. In DNA form, the CDR3 reads TGTGCCACCTCCCGGGGGGAGGGGACCTACGAGCAGTACTTC. It is translated as CATSRGEGTYEQYF.

This chain uses TRBV6-6 with TRBJ2-1; no definite D call. V was shortened by 6 bases and J by 0 bases, with 12 bases between the two germline ends. Germline loops: CDR1 MNHNY, CDR2 SVGAGI (reference sequence). This CDR3 spans 15 amino acids. This CDR3 is CASSSPQSSYNEQFF. CDR3 DNA sequence: TGTGCCAGCAGCTCCCCCCAGAGCTCCTACAATGAGCAGTTCTTC.

This clonotype was detected a few times. The V gene is TRBV7-9, the J gene TRBJ1-1; TRBD1 aligns across 7 bases. This CDR3 contains 14 residues. Germline V lookup: CDR1 SEHNR, CDR2 FQNEAQ (reference sequence). V dropped 5 bases and J dropped 3; count of bases not matched to a gene: 6. The CDR3 sequence is CASSPRGSDTEAFF. The CDR3 bases are TGTGCCAGCAGCCCCAGGGGGTCGGACACTGAAGCTTTCTTT.